A single sample gave rise to the 32 T cell receptor beta chains below, sequenced in a study of blood T cell repertoires in COVID-19. Sequencing was performed with immunoSEQ multiplex PCR; in TCRdb, only in-frame clones are kept and a portion is missing. The sample records 55,000 to 75,000 clones, about 80% being singletons. The sample was peripheral blood. These receptors came from a man in his 70s with acute or convalescent COVID-19.

The rearrangement links TRBV3-1 (or the pseudogene TRBV3-2) to TRBJ2-1; TRBD2 agrees at 13 bases. Per the germline V gene, CDR1 is LGHDT and CDR2 is YNNKEL (reference sequence). V shed 4 bases, J shed 10 bases, and the junction held 10 bases outside the gene matches. The CDR3 extends over 16 amino acids. The CDR3 loop is CASSPPGLAGPGEQFF. The CDR3 bases are TGTGCCAGCAGCCCGCCGGGACTAGCGGGACCAGGGGAGCAGTTCTTC.

The chain is built from TRBV24-1 and TRBJ1-5; 12 bases map to TRBD1. The J segment lost 4 bases and the V segment lost 9 bases, leaving 12 bases of the junction unmatched. In germline, CDR1 is KGHDR, CDR2 SFDVKD. The CDR3 contains 17 residues. CDR3 nucleotides: TGTGCCACCCTCCCGGCCGGGACAGGGGGCTATAATCAGCCCCAGCATTTT. This encodes CATLPAGTGGYNQPQHF.

This chain connects TRBV6-5 to TRBJ1-1; tentatively, D is TRBD1 (5 bases). CDR1 and CDR2 from the germline V gene are MNHEY and SVGAGI. V was cut by 2 bases and J by 8 bases, with 9 bases left in between. The CDR3 extends over 12 amino acids. In DNA form, the CDR3 reads TGTGCCAGCAGTTACCGAGCAGGGGAAGCTTTCTTT. Protein sequence: CASSYRAGEAFF.

The chain combines TRBV5-4 with TRBJ2-5, with TRBD2 matching 12 bases. Germline V gives CDR1 SGHNT, CDR2 YYREEE (reference sequence). The V and J ends lost 5 bases and 4 bases, in that order; junction bases with no gene match: 3. The CDR3 has 14 residues. The CDR3 DNA reads TGTGCCAGCAGACCGGGACTAGCGGGAGAGACCCAGTACTTC. It specifies CASRPGLAGETQYF.

V gene TRBV9 combines with J gene TRBJ1-3; D gene unclear. Germline V gene sequence: CDR1 SGDLS, CDR2 YYNGEE. The CDR3 spans 13 residues. Trimming removed 2 bases from V and 0 bases from J, with 3 bases in between. The CDR3, as DNA: TGTGCCAGCAGCGTTCTCTCTGGAAACACCATATATTTT. It encodes CASSVLSGNTIYF.

The rearrangement uses TRBV28 and TRBJ1-1; the D gene is possibly TRBD1 (6 bases). The germline V gene has CDR1 MDHEN and CDR2 SYDVKM. The germline V and J ends were trimmed by 7 bases and 4 bases, with 16 bases remaining between them. This CDR3 has 14 amino acids. The CDR3 sequence is CASNQGFGGTEAFF. The CDR3 DNA reads as TGTGCCAGCAATCAGGGGTTCGGTGGCACTGAAGCTTTCTTT.

There are a few counts of this clone. The rearrangement joins TRBV3-1 (or the pseudogene TRBV3-2) to TRBJ1-5; TRBD1 might be the D (5 bases). This CDR3 is 15 amino acids long. V lost 0 bases and J 6 bases, leaving 12 bases between the germline ends. Per the germline V gene, CDR1 is LGHDT and CDR2 is YNNKEL (reference sequence). CDR3 DNA: TGTGCCAGCAGCCAAGAAACGGCGGGGGGTCAGCCCCAGCATTTT. It is translated as CASSQETAGGQPQHF.

The chain couples TRBV4-3 to TRBJ2-1; 8 nucleotides line up with TRBD2. Germline V lookup: CDR1 LGHNA, CDR2 YSLEER. The J segment lost 4 bases and the V segment lost 1 base, leaving 9 bases of the junction unmatched. The CDR3 covers 17 residues. The CDR3 reads CASSQVFGTRAYNEQFF. The CDR3, as DNA: TGCGCCAGCAGCCAAGTGTTCGGGACTAGAGCTTACAATGAGCAGTTCTTC.

V usage is TRBV5-5 and J usage is TRBJ2-3, with D possibly TRBD1 on 6 matching bases. The V gene's germline CDR1 is SGHKS and CDR2 YYEKEE (reference sequence). Trimming left V 4 bases short and J 1 base short, with 16 bases between. CDR3 length equals 16 residues. CDR3 DNA sequence: TGTGCCAGCAGCCCGGTACAGGGTATGGGCACAGATACGCAGTATTTT. It yields the protein CASSPVQGMGTDTQYF. The full variable domain, in which reference TRBV5-5 and TRBJ2-3 provide the parts outside the CDR3, is DAGVTQSPTHLIKTRGQQVTLRCSPISGHKSVSWYQQVLGQGPQFIFQYYEKEERGRGNFPDRFSARQFPNYSSELNVNALLLGDSALYLCASSPVQGMGTDTQYFGPGTRLTVL.

The rearrangement links TRBV5-1 to TRBJ1-1, with D possibly matching TRBD1 (5 bases). This CDR3 spans 15 amino acids. Germline CDR1 reads SGHRS; CDR2 reads YFSETQ. V was clipped by 0 bases and J by 1 base, with 10 bases between them. CDR3 sequence reads: CASSLDGGRNTEAFF. In DNA form, the CDR3 reads TGCGCCAGCAGCTTGGACGGGGGGAGGAACACTGAAGCTTTCTTT.

This chain joins TRBV5-4 and TRBJ2-1; possibly TRBD1 for D (5 bases). The CDR3 is made up of 16 amino acids. Per the germline V gene, CDR1 is SGHNT and CDR2 is YYREEE (reference sequence). With 0 bases removed from V and 9 bases from J, the gap between germline ends came to 19 bases. CDR3 bases: TGTGCCAGCAGCTTGGCCAGGCAGGGCCTTGATGGTGAGCAGTTCTTC. Translation: CASSLARQGLDGEQFF.

This clone was detected only once. The V gene is TRBV30, the J gene TRBJ1-2, with 10 bases fitting TRBD1. V lost 3 bases to trimming and J lost 7 bases; unmatched junction nucleotides: 5. In germline, CDR1 is GTSNPN, CDR2 SVGIG (reference sequence). The CDR3 runs to 13 residues. Here the CDR3 DNA reads TGTGCCTGGAGGACAGGGGGCGTACGTGGCTACACCTTC. It yields the protein CAWRTGGVRGYTF. The whole variable domain, filled in from reference TRBV30 and TRBJ1-2, reads SQTIHQWPATLVQPVGSPLSLECTVEGTSNPNLYWYRQAAGRGLQLLFYSVGIGQISSEVPQNLSASRPQDRQFILSSKKLLLSDSGFYLCAWRTGGVRGYTFGSGTRLTVV.

This rearrangement joins TRBV10-1 to TRBJ2-6; TRBD1 matches at 9 bases. Germline-derived CDR1 and CDR2 are WNHNN and SYGVQD (reference sequence). The V segment lost 5 bases and the J segment 1 base; nucleotides outside the gene matches: 12. The CDR3 contains 19 residues. CDR3: CASSLHGGQGGSGANVLTF. The CDR3 DNA is TGCGCCAGCAGTCTGCATGGGGGACAGGGCGGATCTGGGGCCAACGTCCTGACTTTC.

This clone was seen only once. The chain has TRBV11-2 and TRBJ2-5; D remains unclear. CDR1 is SGHAT and CDR2 is FQNNGV in the germline V gene. V lost 1 base and J 5 bases, leaving 11 bases between the germline ends. The CDR3 runs 14 residues. The CDR3 DNA reads TGTGCCAGCAGCTTAGGGTGGGTCGGGGAGACCCAGTACTTC. It yields the protein CASSLGWVGETQYF. Using reference TRBV11-2 and TRBJ2-5 for the parts outside the CDR3, the full variable domain is EAGVAQSPRYKIIEKRQSVAFWCNPISGHATLYWYQQILGQGPKLLIQFQNNGVVDDSQLPKDRFSAERLKGVDSTLKIQPAKLEDSAVYLCASSLGWVGETQYFGPGTRLLVL.

The gene calls are TRBV18 and TRBJ1-4; weak D call: TRBD1 (5 bases). V was shortened by 2 bases and J by 4 bases, with 14 bases between the two germline ends. Germline V CDR1 and CDR2: KGHSH, LQKENI. The CDR3 has 16 residues. The CDR3 nucleotides are TGTGCCAGCTCACCAGCCCGGAGGGGCTTTAATGAAAAACTGTTTTTT. Residues: CASSPARRGFNEKLFF.

The genes are TRBV3-1 (or the pseudogene TRBV3-2) and TRBJ1-1; D call uncertain. Per germline, CDR1 LGHDT and CDR2 YNNKEL (reference sequence). V lost 8 bases, J lost 4 bases, and 8 bases lay in between. The length of the CDR3 is 11 residues. The CDR3 DNA sequence: TGTGCCAGCTTCTCGGTCACTGAAGCTTTCTTT. Amino acid sequence: CASFSVTEAFF.

The chain recombines TRBV10-3 with TRBJ2-2, with 8 bases lining up with TRBD2. The CDR3 is made up of 14 amino acids. Trimming took 8 bases from V and 3 from J; bases not matched to a gene: 5. Germline V lookup: CDR1 ENHRY, CDR2 SYGVKD. CDR3 nucleotides: TGTGCCATCGCTCCCGGGAGGGACACCGGGGAGCTGTTTTTT. Protein product: CAIAPGRDTGELFF.

The gene calls are TRBV6-2 or TRBV6-3 and TRBJ1-5; TRBD1 agrees at 8 bases. CDR1 MNHEY and CDR2 SVGEGT come from the germline V gene. The ends lost 4 bases at V and 2 bases at J; junction bases unmatched: 7. The CDR3 is 16 residues long. This chain's CDR3 is CASSFQKTGGNQPQHF. DNA for the CDR3: TGTGCCAGCAGTTTTCAAAAGACAGGGGGCAATCAGCCCCAGCATTTT.

The chain combines TRBV7-8 with TRBJ2-2, with TRBD1 as a possible D gene (6 bases). The germline V and J ends were trimmed by 3 bases and 5 bases, with 16 bases remaining between them. Germline loops: CDR1 SGHVS, CDR2 FQNEAQ. The CDR3 is 16 amino acids. The CDR3 bases are TGTGCCAGCAGCTTGCGTTTAGGGGGTGGGACCGGGGAGCTGTTTTTT. Protein sequence: CASSLRLGGGTGELFF.

V usage is TRBV7-8 and J usage is TRBJ2-7; 11 bases agree with TRBD2. CDR1 and CDR2 (germline): SGHVS, FQNEAQ. V gave up 5 bases and J gave up 0 bases; unmatched junction bases: 15. The CDR3 spans 19 residues. Written as DNA, the CDR3 is TGTGCCAGCAGCCATCCGCGCCCTGAGACTAGCGGGAACTCCTACGAGCAGTACTTC. Its translation is CASSHPRPETSGNSYEQYF. Supplemented by reference TRBV7-8 and TRBJ2-7, the full variable domain reads GAGVSQSPRYKVAKRGQDVALRCDPISGHVSLFWYQQALGQGPEFLTYFQNEAQLDKSGLPSDRFFAERPEGSVSTLKIQRTQQEDSAVYLCASSHPRPETSGNSYEQYFGPGTRLTVT.

This sequence joins TRBV5-4 and TRBJ2-2; D unclear. Trimming shortened V by 4 bases and J by 0 bases, and 7 bases separated the two germline ends. The germline CDR1 and CDR2 sequences are SGHNT and YYREEE (reference sequence). This CDR3 is built from 14 residues. The CDR3 coding sequence is TGTGCCAGCAGCGATCTAGCGAACACCGGGGAGCTGTTTTTT. It is translated as CASSDLANTGELFF.

V and J are TRBV28 and TRBJ2-3; TRBD2 agrees at 8 bases. Germline V gene sequence: CDR1 MDHEN, CDR2 SYDVKM. V gave up 5 bases and J gave up 3 bases; unmatched junction bases: 10. This CDR3 comprises 16 residues. Here the CDR3 DNA reads TGTGCCAGCAGTCTCATGACTAGCGCGGGAACAGATACGCAGTATTTT. Translation gives CASSLMTSAGTDTQYF. Full variable domain (missing parts from reference TRBV28 and TRBJ2-3): DVKVTQSSRYLVKRTGEKVFLECVQDMDHENMFWYRQDPGLGLRLIYFSYDVKMKEKGDIPEGYSVSREKKERFSLILESASTNQTSMYLCASSLMTSAGTDTQYFGPGTRLTVL.

This clone was observed a single time. This chain joins TRBV3-1 (or the pseudogene TRBV3-2) and TRBJ1-3; a possible D gene is TRBD1 (5 bases). CDR3 length: 17 residues. Trimming pared 2 bases from V and 1 base from J, leaving 15 bases between. The germline V gene encodes CDR1 LGHDT and CDR2 YNNKEL (reference sequence). CDR3 sequence: CASSQREQALSGNTIYF. The DNA for the CDR3 is TGTGCCAGCAGCCAAAGGGAACAGGCCCTTTCTGGAAACACCATATATTTT.

The chain carries TRBV18 and TRBJ1-5; no clear D gene. The CDR3 contains 15 residues. With 2 bases removed from V and 3 bases from J, the gap between germline ends came to 11 bases. CDR1 is KGHSH and CDR2 is LQKENI in the germline V gene. CDR3 amino acids: CASSPGPSANQPQHF. The CDR3 DNA sequence: TGTGCCAGCTCACCAGGCCCCTCCGCCAATCAGCCCCAGCATTTT.

In nucleotides, the CDR3 is TGTGCCATCCCGACTAGCGGGGCAACACACAATGAGCAGTTCTTC. It is translated as CAIPTSGATHNEQFF. The genes are TRBV7-8 and TRBJ2-1; 11 bases line up with TRBD2. After removal of 10 bases from V and 5 bases from J, the junction contained 10 bases not matched to a gene. The germline V gene encodes CDR1 SGHVS and CDR2 FQNEAQ. The CDR3 extends over 15 amino acids. Filled out from reference TRBV7-8 and TRBJ2-1, the complete variable domain reads GAGVSQSPRYKVAKRGQDVALRCDPISGHVSLFWYQQALGQGPEFLTYFQNEAQLDKSGLPSDRFFAERPEGSVSTLKIQRTQQEDSAVYLCAIPTSGATHNEQFFGPGTRLTVL.

V is TRBV10-3 and J is TRBJ2-7, with 7 bases matching TRBD1. There are 12 residues in the CDR3. Germline V gene sequence: CDR1 ENHRY, CDR2 SYGVKD. The CDR3 DNA follows: TGTGCGACGGGTGGACAGGACTACGAGCAGTACTTC. It yields the protein CATGGQDYEQYF.

This chain uses TRBV7-9 with TRBJ2-5, with 9 bases that match TRBD2. Germline V gene lookup returns CDR1 SEHNR and CDR2 FQNEAQ (reference sequence). The CDR3 consists of 15 residues. J gave up 5 bases and V 1 base, and 5 bases lay outside the gene matches. CDR3 sequence reads: CASSLVLAGEETQYF. CDR3 DNA: TGTGCCAGCAGCTTAGTACTAGCGGGTGAGGAGACCCAGTACTTC.

This chain links TRBV14 with TRBJ2-7; 12 positions match TRBD2. The CDR3 totals 18 residues. Trimming removed 1 base from V and 1 base from J; junction bases left unmatched: 8. CDR1 SGHDN and CDR2 FVKESK come from the germline V gene. The chain's CDR3 is CASSQVAPTSGRSYEQYF. The CDR3 DNA follows: TGTGCCAGCAGCCAAGTCGCTCCTACTAGCGGGAGGTCCTACGAGCAGTACTTC.

The V and J genes are TRBV24-1 and TRBJ2-1; 7 bases are shared with TRBD2. Trimming at V came to 3 bases and at J to 10 bases, leaving 8 bases not matched to a gene. Per the germline V gene, CDR1 is KGHDR and CDR2 is SFDVKD. The CDR3 is made up of 14 amino acids. The CDR3 region is CATSDPQTSKEQFF. CDR3 sequence (DNA): TGTGCCACCAGTGATCCCCAGACTAGCAAAGAGCAGTTCTTC.

This chain connects TRBV7-2 to TRBJ2-1; D may be TRBD1 (6 bases). Germline V gene data show CDR1 as SGHTA and CDR2 as FQGNSA. The CDR3 consists of 12 residues. V lost 4 bases and J 9 bases, leaving 10 bases between the germline ends. In nucleotides, the CDR3 is TGTGCCAGCAGCTCACAGGGTAGTGAGCAGTTCTTC. Translating it yields CASSSQGSEQFF.

This chain uses TRBV7-2 with TRBJ1-4; TRBD1 matches at 9 bases. Germline V gene lookup returns CDR1 SGHTA and CDR2 FQGNSA. With V trimmed by 6 bases and J by 2 bases, 4 bases remained unmatched. The CDR3 loop spans 15 amino acids. Here the CDR3 DNA reads TGTGCCAGCAGTTTTACAGGGGGCACTAATGAAAAACTGTTTTTT. This encodes CASSFTGGTNEKLFF.

The chain combines TRBV10-3 with TRBJ2-5, with TRBD2 matching over 13 bases. The CDR3 sequence is 18 residues long. J lost 5 bases, V lost 0 bases, and 9 bases had no gene match. Germline V gives CDR1 ENHRY, CDR2 SYGVKD. This CDR3 is CAISESFWTSGSRETQYF. In DNA form, the CDR3 reads TGTGCCATCAGTGAGTCGTTTTGGACTAGCGGGAGTAGGGAGACCCAGTACTTC.